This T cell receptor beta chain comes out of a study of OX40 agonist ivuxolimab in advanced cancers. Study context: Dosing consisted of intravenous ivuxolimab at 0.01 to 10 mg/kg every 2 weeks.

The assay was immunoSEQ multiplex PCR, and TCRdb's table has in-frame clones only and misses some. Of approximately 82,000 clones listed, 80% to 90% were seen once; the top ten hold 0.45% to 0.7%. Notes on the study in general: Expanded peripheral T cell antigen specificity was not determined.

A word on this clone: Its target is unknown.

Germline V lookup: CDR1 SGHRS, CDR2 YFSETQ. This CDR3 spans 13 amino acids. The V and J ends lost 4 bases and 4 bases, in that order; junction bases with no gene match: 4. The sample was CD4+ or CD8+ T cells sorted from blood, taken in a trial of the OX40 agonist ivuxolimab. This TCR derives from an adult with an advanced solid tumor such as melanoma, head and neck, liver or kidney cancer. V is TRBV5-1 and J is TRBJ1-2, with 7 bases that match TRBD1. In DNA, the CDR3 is TGCGCCAGCAGCCTGTGGGACAGCTATGGCTACACCTTC. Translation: CASSLWDSYGYTF. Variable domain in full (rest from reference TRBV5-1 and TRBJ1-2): KAGVTQTPRYLIKTRGQQVTLSCSPISGHRSVSWYQQTPGQGLQFLFEYFSETQRNKGNFPGRFSGRQFSNSRSEMNVSTLELGDSALYLCASSLWDSYGYTFGSGTRLTVV.